This TCR beta chain is drawn from a study of T cells in Graves' hyperthyroidism and ophthalmopathy. Overall study: Any treatment followed the collection of peripheral blood at initial diagnosis.

RNA transcripts served as the template for amplifying TCR beta CDR3 regions. HTBI primers were the set used in a first-round RT-PCR of the TCR CDR3. TCRdb called the multiplex PCR reads again in MiXCR, with one record for every CDR3 protein. The sample shows about 58,000 distinct CDR3 sequences, 49% of them seen only once. This clonotype has a count of ten or more. The CDR3 length is 14 residues. The germline V gene has CDR1 LNHNV and CDR2 YYDKDF (reference sequence). Losses at the gene ends were 2 bases for V and 4 bases for J; bases not matched to a gene: 4. The TCR was taken from a woman in her twenties or thirties with Graves' ophthalmopathy. This chain joins TRBV15 and TRBJ1-1, with TRBD1 matching over 7 bases. Sequences were obtained from blood. The CDR3 DNA is TGTGCCACCAGCAGATTCAAGGGGGCCACTGAAGCTTTCTTT. Translated, it gives CATSRFKGATEAFF.